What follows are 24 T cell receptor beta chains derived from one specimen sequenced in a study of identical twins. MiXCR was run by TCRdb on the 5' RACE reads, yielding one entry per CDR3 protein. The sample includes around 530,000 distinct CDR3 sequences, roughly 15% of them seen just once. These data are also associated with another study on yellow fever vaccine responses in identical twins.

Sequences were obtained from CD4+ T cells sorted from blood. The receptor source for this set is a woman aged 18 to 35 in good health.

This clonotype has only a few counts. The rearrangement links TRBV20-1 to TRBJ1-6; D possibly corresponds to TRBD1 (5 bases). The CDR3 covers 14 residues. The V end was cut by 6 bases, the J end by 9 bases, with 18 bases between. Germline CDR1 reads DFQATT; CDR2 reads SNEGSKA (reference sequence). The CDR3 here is CSAGAASGSSPLHF. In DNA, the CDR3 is TGCAGTGCCGGGGCCGCAAGTGGGAGTTCACCCCTCCACTTT.

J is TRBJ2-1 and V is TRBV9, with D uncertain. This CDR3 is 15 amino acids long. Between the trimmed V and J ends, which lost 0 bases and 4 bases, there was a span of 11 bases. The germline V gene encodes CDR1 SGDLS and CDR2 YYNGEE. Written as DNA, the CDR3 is TGTGCCAGCAGCGTAGATAACTCTAAGTACAATGAGCAGTTCTTC. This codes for CASSVDNSKYNEQFF.

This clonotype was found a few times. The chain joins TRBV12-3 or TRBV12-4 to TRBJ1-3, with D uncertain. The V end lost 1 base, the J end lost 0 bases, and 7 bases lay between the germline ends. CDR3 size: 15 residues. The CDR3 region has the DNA TGTGCCAGCAGTTTAGGCAGGCACTCTGGAAACACCATATATTTT. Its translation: CASSLGRHSGNTIYF.

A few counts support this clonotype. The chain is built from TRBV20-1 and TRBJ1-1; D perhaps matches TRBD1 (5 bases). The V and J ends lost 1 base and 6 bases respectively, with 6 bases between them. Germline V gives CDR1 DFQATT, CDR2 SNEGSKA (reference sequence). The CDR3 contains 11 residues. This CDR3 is CSARGGPEAFF. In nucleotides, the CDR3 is TGCAGTGCTAGAGGGGGACCTGAAGCTTTCTTT.

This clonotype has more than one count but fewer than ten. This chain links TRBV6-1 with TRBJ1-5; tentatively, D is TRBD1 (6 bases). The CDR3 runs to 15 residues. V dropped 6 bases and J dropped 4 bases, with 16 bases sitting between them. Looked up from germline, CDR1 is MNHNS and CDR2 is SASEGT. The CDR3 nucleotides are TGTGCCAGCAGGGACCTACAGGGATTTAATCAGCCCCAGCATTTT. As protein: CASRDLQGFNQPQHF.

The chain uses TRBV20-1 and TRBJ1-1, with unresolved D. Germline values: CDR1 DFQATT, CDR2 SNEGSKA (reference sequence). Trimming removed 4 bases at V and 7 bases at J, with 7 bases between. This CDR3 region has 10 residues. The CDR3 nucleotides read TGCAGTGCTAATCACCTTGAAGCTTTCTTT. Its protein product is CSANHLEAFF.

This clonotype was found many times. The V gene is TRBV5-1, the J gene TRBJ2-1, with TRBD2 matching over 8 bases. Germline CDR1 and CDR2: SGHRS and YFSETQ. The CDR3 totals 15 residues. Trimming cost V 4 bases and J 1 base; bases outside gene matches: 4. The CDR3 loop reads CASSPRGGSYNEQFF. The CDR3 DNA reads TGCGCCAGCAGCCCCCGGGGGGGGTCCTACAATGAGCAGTTCTTC.

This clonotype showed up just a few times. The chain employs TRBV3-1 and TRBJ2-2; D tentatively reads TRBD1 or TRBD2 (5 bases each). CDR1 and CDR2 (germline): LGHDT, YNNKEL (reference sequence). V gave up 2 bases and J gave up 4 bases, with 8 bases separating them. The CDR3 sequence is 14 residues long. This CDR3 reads CASSQWDATGELFF. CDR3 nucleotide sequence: TGTGCCAGCAGCCAATGGGACGCCACCGGGGAGCTGTTTTTT.

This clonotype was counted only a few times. The CDR3 reads CASSQESLRAQHF. The DNA of the CDR3 is TGTGCCAGCAGCCAAGAGTCCCTTCGGGCCCAGCATTTT. V usage is TRBV7-2 and J usage is TRBJ1-5; no reliable D call. CDR3 size: 13 residues. V was trimmed by 5 bases and J by 11 bases, leaving 16 bases between them. The germline CDR1 and CDR2 sequences are SGHTA and FQGNSA.

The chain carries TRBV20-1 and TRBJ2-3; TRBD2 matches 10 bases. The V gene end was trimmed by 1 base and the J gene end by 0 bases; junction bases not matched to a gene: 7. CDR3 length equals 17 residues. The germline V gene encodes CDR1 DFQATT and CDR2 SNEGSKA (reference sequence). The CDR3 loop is CSARGLGLAPSTDTQYF. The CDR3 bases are TGCAGTGCTAGAGGCTTGGGACTAGCGCCTAGCACAGATACGCAGTATTTT.

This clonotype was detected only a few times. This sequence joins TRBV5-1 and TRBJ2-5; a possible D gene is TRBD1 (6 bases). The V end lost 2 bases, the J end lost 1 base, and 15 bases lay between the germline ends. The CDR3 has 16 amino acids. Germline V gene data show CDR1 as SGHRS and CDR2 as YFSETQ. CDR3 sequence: CASSLPLGQIQETQYF. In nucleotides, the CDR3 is TGCGCCAGCAGCTTACCCCTCGGACAGATCCAAGAGACCCAGTACTTC.

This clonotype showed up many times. The CDR3 is CATSRKDQPQHF. The CDR3 nucleotides read TGTGCCACCAGCAGGAAGGATCAGCCCCAGCATTTT. The J gene is TRBJ1-5, the V gene TRBV15; D is unresolved. The length of the CDR3 is 12 residues. Germline V gene lookup returns CDR1 LNHNV and CDR2 YYDKDF (reference sequence). V lost 3 bases and J 5 bases, leaving 5 bases between the germline ends.

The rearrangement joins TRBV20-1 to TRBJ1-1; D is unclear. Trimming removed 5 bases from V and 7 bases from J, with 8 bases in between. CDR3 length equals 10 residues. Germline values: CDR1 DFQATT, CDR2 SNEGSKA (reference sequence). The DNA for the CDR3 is TGCAGTGCTGGGGATTATGAAGCTTTCTTT. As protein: CSAGDYEAFF.

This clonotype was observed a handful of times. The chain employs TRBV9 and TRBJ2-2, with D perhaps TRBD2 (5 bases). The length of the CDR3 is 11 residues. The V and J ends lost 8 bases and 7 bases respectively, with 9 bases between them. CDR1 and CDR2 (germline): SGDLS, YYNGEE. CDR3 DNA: TGTGCCAGTACACTAGACGGGGAGCTGTTTTTT. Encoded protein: CASTLDGELFF.

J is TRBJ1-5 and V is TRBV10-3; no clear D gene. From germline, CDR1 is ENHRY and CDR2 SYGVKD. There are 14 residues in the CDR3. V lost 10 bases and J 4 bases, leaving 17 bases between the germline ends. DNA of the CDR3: TGTGCCACCGCCCAACCGGGTCGAAATCAGCCCCAGCATTTT. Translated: CATAQPGRNQPQHF.

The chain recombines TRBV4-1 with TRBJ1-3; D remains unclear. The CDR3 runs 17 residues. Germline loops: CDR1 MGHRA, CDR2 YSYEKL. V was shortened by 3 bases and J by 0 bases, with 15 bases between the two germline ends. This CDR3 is CASSQSLTVYSGNTIYF. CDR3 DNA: TGCGCCAGCAGCCAGTCGCTAACAGTTTACTCTGGAAACACCATATATTTT.

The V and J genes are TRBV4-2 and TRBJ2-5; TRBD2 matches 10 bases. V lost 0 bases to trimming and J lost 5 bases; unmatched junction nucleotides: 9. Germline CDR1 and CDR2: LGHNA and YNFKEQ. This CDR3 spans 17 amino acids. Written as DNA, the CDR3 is TGTGCCAGCAGCCAAGAACCTAGCGGGAGCTTTCAGGAGACCCAGTACTTC. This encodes CASSQEPSGSFQETQYF.

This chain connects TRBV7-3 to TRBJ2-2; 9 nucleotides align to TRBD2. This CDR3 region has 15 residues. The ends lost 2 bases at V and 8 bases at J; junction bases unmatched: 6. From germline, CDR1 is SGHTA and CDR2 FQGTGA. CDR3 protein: CASSLSYLAGGELFF. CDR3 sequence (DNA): TGTGCCAGCAGCTTATCCTACCTAGCGGGGGGGGAGCTGTTTTTT.

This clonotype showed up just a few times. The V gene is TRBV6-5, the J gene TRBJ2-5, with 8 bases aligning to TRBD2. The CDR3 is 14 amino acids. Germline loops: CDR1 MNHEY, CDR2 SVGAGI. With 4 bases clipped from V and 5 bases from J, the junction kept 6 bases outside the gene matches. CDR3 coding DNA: TGTGCCAGCAGTTTCCGGGGGGGCGGGGAGACCCAGTACTTC. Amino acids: CASSFRGGGETQYF.

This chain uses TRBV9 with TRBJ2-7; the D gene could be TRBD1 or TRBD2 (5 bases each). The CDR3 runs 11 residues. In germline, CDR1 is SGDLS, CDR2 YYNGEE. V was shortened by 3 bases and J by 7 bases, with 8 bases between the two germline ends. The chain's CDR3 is CASSGQREQYF. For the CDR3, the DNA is TGTGCCAGCAGCGGACAGCGGGAGCAGTACTTC.

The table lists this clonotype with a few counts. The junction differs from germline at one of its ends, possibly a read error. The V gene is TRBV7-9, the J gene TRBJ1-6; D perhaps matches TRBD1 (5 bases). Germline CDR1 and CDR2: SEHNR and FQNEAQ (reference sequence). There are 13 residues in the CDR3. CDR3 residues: CASRSGENSPLHF. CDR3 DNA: TGTGCCAGCAGGTCGGGGGAGAATTCGCCCCTCCACTTT.

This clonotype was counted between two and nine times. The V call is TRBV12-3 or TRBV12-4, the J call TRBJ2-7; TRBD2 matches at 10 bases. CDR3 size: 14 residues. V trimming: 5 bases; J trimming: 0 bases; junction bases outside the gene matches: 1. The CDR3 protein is CASSSGRVSYEQYF. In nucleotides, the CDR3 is TGTGCCAGCAGTAGCGGGAGGGTCTCCTACGAGCAGTACTTC.

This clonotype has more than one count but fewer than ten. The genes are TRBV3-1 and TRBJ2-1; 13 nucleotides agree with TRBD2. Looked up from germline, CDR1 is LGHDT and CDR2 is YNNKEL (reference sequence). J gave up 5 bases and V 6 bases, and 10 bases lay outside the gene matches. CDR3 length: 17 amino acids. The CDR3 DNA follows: TGTGCCAGCAGTAACGAGGTACTAGCGGGAGGGAACAATGAGCAGTTCTTC. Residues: CASSNEVLAGGNNEQFF.

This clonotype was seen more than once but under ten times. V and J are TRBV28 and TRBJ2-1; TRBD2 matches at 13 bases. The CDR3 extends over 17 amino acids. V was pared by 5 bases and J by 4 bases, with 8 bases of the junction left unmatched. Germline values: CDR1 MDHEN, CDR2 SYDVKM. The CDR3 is CASSPYQTSGGYNEQFF. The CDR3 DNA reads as TGTGCCAGCAGTCCTTACCAGACTAGCGGGGGGTACAATGAGCAGTTCTTC.